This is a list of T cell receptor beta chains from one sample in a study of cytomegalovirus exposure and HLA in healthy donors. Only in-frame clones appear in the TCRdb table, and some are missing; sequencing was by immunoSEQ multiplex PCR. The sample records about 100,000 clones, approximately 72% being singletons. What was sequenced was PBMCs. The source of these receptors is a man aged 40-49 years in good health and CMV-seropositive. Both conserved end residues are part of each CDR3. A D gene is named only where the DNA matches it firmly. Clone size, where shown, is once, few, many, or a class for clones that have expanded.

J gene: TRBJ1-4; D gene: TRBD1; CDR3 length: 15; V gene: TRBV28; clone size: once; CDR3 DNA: TGTGCCAGCAGTTTGATTGGACAGGGGGACGAAAAACTGTTTTTT; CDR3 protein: CASSLIGQGDEKLFF
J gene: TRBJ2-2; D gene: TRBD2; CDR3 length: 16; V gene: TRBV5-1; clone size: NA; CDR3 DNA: TGCGCCAGCAGCTACCGGACTAGCGGAAACACCGGGGAGCTGTTTTTT; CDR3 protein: CASSYRTSGNTGELFF
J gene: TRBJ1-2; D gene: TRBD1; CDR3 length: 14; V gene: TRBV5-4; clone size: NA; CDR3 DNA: TGTGCCAGCAGCTTGGAGACAGGGTGGTATGGCTACACCTTC; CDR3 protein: CASSLETGWYGYTF
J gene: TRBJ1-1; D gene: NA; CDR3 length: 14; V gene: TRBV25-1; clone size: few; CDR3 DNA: TGTGCCAGCAGTGAATCTAGTTATTCTTCTGAAGCTTTCTTT; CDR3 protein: CASSESSYSSEAFF
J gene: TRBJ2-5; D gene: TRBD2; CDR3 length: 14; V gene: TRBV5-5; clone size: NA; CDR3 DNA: TGTGCCAGCAGCTTCCGGGGAGGGCAAGAGACCCAGTACTTC; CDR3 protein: CASSFRGGQETQYF
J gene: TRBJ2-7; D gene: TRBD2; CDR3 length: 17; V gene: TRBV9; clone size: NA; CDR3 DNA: TGTGCCAGCAGCGTAGGCGGGGTTAGCGGGATCTCCTACGAGCAGTACTTC; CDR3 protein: CASSVGGVSGISYEQYF
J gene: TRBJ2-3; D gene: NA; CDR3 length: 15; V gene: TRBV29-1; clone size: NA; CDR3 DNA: TGCAGCTTCTTTGACGGAGGGCAGGGCAGAGATACGCAGTATTTT; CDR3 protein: CSFFDGGQGRDTQYF
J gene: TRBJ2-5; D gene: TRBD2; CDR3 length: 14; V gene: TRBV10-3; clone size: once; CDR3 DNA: TGTGCCATCAGCGGCGGGGGGCGCCAGGAGACCCAGTACTTC; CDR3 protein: CAISGGGRQETQYF
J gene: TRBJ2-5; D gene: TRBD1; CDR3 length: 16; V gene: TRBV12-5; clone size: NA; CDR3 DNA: TGTGCTAGTGGTTTGGGTCCGGGACAGGGCATGGAGACCCAGTACTTC; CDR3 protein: CASGLGPGQGMETQYF
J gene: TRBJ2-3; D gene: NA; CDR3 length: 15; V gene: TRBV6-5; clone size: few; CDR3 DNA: TGTGCCAGCAGGCCCCTTTCGGTGGGCACAGATACGCAGTATTTT; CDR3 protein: CASRPLSVGTDTQYF
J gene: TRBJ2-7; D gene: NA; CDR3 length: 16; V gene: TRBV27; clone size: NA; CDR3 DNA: TGTGCCAGCAGTTTATTAGTCCCAAGTGGGGCTAAGGAGCAGTACTTC; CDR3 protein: CASSLLVPSGAKEQYF
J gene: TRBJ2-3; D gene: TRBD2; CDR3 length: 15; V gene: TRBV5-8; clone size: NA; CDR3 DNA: TGTGCCAGCAGCCTGACTAGCGCCCATTCGGATACGCAGTATTTT; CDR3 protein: CASSLTSAHSDTQYF
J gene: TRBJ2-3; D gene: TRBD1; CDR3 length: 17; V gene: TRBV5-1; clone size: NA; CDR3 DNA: TGCGCCAGCAGCCCCCTCGCCACAGGGGGCGCGGCAGATACGCAGTATTTT; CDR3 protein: CASSPLATGGAADTQYF
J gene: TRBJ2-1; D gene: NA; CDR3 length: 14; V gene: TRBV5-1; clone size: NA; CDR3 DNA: TGCGCCAGCAGCTTGATACACTCCTACAATGAGCAGTTCTTC; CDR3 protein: CASSLIHSYNEQFF
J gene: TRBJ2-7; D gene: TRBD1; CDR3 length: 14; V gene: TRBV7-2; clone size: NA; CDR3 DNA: TGTGCCAGCAGACCCGGGACAGGGTTAAACGAGCAGTACTTC; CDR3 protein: CASRPGTGLNEQYF
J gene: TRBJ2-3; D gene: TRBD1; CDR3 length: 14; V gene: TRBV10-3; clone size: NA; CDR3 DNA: TGTGCCATCAGTGGGACAGGGACCACAGATACGCAGTATTTT; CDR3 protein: CAISGTGTTDTQYF
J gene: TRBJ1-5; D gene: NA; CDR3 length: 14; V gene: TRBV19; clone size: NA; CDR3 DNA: TGTGCCAGTAGGTACAGGGAGACCAATCAGCCCCAGCATTTT; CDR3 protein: CASRYRETNQPQHF
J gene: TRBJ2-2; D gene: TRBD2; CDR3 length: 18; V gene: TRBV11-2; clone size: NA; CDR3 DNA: TGTGCCAGCAGCTTTGATACTAGCGGGAGGGCCGACACCGGGGAGCTGTTTTTT; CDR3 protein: CASSFDTSGRADTGELFF
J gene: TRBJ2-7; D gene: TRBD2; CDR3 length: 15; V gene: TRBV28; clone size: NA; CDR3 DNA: TGTGCCAGCATCACCGGGAGCGGGGGCGGCTACTGGCAGTACTTC; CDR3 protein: CASITGSGGGYWQYF
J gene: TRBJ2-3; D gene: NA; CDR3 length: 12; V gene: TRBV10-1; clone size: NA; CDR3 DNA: TGCGCCAGCAGTGAAGGAGGAAATACGCAGTATTTT; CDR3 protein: CASSEGGNTQYF
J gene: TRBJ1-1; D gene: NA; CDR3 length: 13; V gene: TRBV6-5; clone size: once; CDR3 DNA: TGTGCCAGCAGCTCTACAGGGCGCACTGAAGCTTTCTTT; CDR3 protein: CASSSTGRTEAFF
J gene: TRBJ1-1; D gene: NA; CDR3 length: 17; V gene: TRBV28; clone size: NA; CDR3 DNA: TGTGCCACGTTATGGCCCCCCTCAGGATTCATGAACACTGAAGCTTTCTTT; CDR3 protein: CATLWPPSGFMNTEAFF
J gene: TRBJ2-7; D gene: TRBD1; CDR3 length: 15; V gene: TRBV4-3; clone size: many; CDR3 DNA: TGCGCCAGCAGCCATCGGACAGGGGGTTACTACGAGCAGTACTTC; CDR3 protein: CASSHRTGGYYEQYF
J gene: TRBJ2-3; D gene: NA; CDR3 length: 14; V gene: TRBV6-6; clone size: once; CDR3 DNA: TGTGCCAGCAGTTACTCGTACGGGACAGATACGCAGTATTTT; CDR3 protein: CASSYSYGTDTQYF
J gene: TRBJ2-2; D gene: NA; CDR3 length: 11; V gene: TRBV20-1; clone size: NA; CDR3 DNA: TGCAGTGGACTAGGTGCCGGGGAGCTGTTTTTT; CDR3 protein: CSGLGAGELFF
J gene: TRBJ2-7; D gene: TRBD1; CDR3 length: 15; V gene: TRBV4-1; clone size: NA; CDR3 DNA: TGCGCCAGCAGCCAAGATACAGGGGACTCCTACGAGCAGTACTTC; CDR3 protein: CASSQDTGDSYEQYF
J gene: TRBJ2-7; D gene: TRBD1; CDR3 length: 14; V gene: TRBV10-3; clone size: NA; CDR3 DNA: TGTGCCATCAGTGACCCGGACAGGGGCTACGAGCAGTACTTC; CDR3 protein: CAISDPDRGYEQYF
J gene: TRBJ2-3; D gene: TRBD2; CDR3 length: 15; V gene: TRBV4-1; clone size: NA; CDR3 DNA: TGCGCCAGCAGCCAGGATAGCGGGAGAGGGGATACGCAGTATTTT; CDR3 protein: CASSQDSGRGDTQYF
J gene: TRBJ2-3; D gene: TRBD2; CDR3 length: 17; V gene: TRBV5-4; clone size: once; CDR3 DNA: TGTGCCAGCAGCCCTCGGACTAGCGGGGGTGGGGCAGATACGCAGTATTTT; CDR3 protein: CASSPRTSGGGADTQYF
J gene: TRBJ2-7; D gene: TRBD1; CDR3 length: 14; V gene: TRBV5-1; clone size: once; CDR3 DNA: TGCGCCAGCAGCACACCGGGACAGGGGAACGAGCAGTACTTC; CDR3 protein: CASSTPGQGNEQYF
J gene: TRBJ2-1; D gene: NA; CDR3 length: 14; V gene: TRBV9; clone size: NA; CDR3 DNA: TGTGCCAGCAGTGTTACTAGCTTCGGCAATGAGCAGTTCTTC; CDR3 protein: CASSVTSFGNEQFF
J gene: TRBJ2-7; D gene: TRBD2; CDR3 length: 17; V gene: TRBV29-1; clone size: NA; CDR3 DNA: TGCAGCGTTGTCTCGGGGCCTGTAGCGGGATCAACCTACGAGCAGTACTTC; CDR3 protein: CSVVSGPVAGSTYEQYF
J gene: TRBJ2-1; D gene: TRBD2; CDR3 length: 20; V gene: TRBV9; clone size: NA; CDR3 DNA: TGTGCCAGCAGCGTAGCTTCCGGGACTAGCGGGATAGGGTCCTACAATGAGCAGTTCTTC; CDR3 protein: CASSVASGTSGIGSYNEQFF
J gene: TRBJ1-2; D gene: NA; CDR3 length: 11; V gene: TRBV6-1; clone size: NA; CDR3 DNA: TGTGCCAGCAGAACAGAATATGGCTACACCTTC; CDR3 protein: CASRTEYGYTF
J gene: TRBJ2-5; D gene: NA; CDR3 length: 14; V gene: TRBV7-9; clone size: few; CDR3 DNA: TGTGCCAGCAGCCACCCGGGATTCCAAGAGACCCAGTACTTC; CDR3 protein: CASSHPGFQETQYF
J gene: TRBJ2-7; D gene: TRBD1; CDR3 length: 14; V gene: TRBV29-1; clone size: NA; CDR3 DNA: TGCAGCGTTGGCGGACAGGGTCGGGGCTACGAGCAGTACTTC; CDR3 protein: CSVGGQGRGYEQYF
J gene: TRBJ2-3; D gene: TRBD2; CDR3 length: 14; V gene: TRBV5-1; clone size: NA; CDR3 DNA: TGCGCCAGCAGATCTAGCGGGCCCACAGATACGCAGTATTTT; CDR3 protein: CASRSSGPTDTQYF
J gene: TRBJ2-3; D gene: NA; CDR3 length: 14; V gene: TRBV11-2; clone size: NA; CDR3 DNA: TGTGCCAGCAGCTTGTCTGTCCTCACAGATACGCAGTATTTT; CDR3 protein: CASSLSVLTDTQYF
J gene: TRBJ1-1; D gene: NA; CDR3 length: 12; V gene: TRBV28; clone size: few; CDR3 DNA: TGTGCCAGCAGCAGAAACAGGTTTGAAGCTTTCTTT; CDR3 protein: CASSRNRFEAFF
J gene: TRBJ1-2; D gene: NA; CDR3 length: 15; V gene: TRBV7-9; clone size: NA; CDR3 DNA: TGTGCCAGCAGCCCTAGTATTTCAGGGCGCTATGGCTACACCTTC; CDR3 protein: CASSPSISGRYGYTF
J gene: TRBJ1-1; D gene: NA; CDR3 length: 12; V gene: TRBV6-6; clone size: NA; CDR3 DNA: TGTGCCAGCAGTTTTACCCAGGGGAAAGCTTTCTTT; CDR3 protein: CASSFTQGKAFF